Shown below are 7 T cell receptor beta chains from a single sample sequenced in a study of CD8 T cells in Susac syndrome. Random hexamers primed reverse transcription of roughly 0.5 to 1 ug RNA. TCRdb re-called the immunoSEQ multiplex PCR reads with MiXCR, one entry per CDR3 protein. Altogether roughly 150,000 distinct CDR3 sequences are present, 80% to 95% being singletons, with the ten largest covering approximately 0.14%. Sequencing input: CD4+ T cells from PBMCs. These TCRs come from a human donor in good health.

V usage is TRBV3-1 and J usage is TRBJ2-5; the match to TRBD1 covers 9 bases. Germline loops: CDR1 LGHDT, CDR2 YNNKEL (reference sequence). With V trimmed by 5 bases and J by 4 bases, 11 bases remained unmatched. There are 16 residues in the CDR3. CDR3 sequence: CASSYYGTGRGETQYF. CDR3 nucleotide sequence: TGTGCCAGCAGCTATTACGGGACAGGGAGGGGAGAGACCCAGTACTTC.

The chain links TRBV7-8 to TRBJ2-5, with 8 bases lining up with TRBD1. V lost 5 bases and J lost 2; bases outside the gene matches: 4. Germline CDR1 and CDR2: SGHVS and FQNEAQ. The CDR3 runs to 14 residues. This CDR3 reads CASSPGDRQETQYF. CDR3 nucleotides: TGTGCCAGCAGCCCAGGGGACAGGCAAGAGACCCAGTACTTC.

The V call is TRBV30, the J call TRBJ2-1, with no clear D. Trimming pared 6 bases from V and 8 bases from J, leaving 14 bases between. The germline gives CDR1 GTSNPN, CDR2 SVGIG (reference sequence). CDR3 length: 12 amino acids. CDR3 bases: TGTGCCTGTAATGAGGTACGCTATGAGCAGTTCTTC. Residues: CACNEVRYEQFF.

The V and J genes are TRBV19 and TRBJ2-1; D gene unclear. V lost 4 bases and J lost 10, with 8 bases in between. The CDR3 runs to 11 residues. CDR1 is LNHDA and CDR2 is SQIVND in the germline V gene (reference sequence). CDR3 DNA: TGTGCCAGTAGTAGCCCAATCGAGCAGTTCTTC. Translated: CASSSPIEQFF.

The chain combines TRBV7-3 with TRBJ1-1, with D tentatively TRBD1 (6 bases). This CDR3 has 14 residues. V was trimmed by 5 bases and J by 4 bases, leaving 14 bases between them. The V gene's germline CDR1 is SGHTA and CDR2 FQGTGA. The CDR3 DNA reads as TGTGCCAGCAGCCCCCAGGGGTTAGGCACTGAAGCTTTCTTT. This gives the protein CASSPQGLGTEAFF.

The CDR3 nucleotides are TGTGCCAGCAGTTTCAGGGCAGGCCAAGGAAACACCATATATTTT. It yields the protein CASSFRAGQGNTIYF. The chain couples TRBV12-3 or TRBV12-4 to TRBJ1-3; possibly TRBD1 for D (5 bases). The V end was cut by 3 bases, the J end by 4 bases, with 13 bases between. The CDR3 covers 15 residues.

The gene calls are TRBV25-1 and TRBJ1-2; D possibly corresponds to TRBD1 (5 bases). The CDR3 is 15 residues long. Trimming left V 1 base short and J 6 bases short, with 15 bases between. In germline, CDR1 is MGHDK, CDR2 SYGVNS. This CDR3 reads CASSESGGGVNGYTF. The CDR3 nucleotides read TGTGCCAGCAGTGAATCGGGGGGAGGGGTGAATGGCTACACCTTC.